This TCR beta chain was recorded in a study of T cell changes during pregnancy in multiple sclerosis. The assay was immunoSEQ multiplex PCR, and TCRdb's table has in-frame clones only and misses some. The sample records tens of thousands of clones, 91% being singletons. V lost 2 bases and J lost 4; bases outside the gene matches: 4. CDR3 length: 14 amino acids. Germline CDR1 and CDR2: GTSNPN and SVGIG (reference sequence). Sequenced material: peripheral blood, taken in the second trimester of pregnancy. The J gene is TRBJ1-2, the V gene TRBV30, with 10 bases aligning to TRBD1. The receptor was derived from a female donor with multiple sclerosis, enrolled in a pregnancy study. CDR3 region: CAWSTGQGGYGYTF. The DNA of the CDR3 is TGTGCCTGGAGTACTGGACAGGGGGGCTATGGCTACACCTTC.